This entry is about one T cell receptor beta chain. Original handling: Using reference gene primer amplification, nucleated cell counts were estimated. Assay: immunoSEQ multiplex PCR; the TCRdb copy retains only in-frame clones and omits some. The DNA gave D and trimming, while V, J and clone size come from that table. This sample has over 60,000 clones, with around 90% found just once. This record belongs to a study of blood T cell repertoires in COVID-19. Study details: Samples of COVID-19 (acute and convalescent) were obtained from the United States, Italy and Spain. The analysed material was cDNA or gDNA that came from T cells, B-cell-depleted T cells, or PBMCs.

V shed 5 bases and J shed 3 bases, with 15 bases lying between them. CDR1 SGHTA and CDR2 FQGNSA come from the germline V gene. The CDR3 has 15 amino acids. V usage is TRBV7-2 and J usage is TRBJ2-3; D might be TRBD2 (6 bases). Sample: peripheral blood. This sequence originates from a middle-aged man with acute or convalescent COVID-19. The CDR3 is CASSGLGGPTDTQYF. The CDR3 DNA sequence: TGTGCCAGCAGCGGCCTCGGAGGGCCGACAGATACGCAGTATTTT.